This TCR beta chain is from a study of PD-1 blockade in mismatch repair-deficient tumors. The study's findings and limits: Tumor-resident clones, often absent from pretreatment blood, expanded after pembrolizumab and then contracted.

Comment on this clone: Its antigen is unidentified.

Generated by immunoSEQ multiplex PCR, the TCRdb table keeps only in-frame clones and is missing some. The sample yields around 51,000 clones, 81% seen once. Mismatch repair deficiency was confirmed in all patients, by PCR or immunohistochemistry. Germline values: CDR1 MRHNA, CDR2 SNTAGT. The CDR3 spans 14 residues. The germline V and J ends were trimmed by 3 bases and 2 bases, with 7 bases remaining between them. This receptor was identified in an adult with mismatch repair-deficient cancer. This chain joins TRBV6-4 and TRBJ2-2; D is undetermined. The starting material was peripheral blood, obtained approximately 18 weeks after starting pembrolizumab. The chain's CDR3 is CASSENTNTGELFF. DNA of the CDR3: TGTGCCAGCAGTGAAAACACTAACACCGGGGAGCTGTTTTTT.